What follows are 21 T cell receptor beta chains derived from one specimen sequenced in a study of cytomegalovirus exposure and HLA in healthy donors. The study ran its PCR with 60 Vbeta and 13 Jbeta primers. Using immunoSEQ multiplex PCR, the repertoire was profiled, and TCRdb retains in-frame clones only, with some absent. The sample has around 160,000 clones; about 65% are singletons. Sequencing used PBMCs. Every receptor here comes from a young woman in good health and CMV-seropositive.

The rearrangement uses TRBV29-1 and TRBJ2-1; D possibly corresponds to TRBD2 (5 bases). The CDR3 runs 16 residues. V dropped 0 bases and J dropped 5 bases, with 17 bases sitting between them. Germline assignment: CDR1 SQVTM and CDR2 ANQGSEA. The CDR3 reads CSVEDLVDWVNNEQFF. The DNA of the CDR3 is TGCAGCGTTGAAGATTTGGTGGACTGGGTAAACAATGAGCAGTTCTTC.

The chain joins TRBV14 to TRBJ2-7, with D possibly matching TRBD2 (5 bases). This CDR3 contains 14 residues. Per germline, CDR1 SGHDN and CDR2 FVKESK. V was trimmed by 0 bases and J by 5 bases, leaving 11 bases between them. CDR3 in amino acids: CASSQDGMRDEQYF. The CDR3 bases are TGTGCCAGCAGCCAAGACGGAATGAGGGACGAGCAGTACTTC.

The CDR3: CASSAFYNEQFF. CDR3 in DNA: TGTGCCAGCAGTGCTTTCTACAATGAGCAGTTCTTC. The chain links TRBV6-4 to TRBJ2-1; D unresolved. This CDR3 contains 12 residues. From germline, CDR1 is MRHNA and CDR2 SNTAGT. The germline V and J ends were trimmed by 4 bases and 3 bases, with 4 bases remaining between them.

The chain has TRBV4-1 and TRBJ2-5, with a possible D match to TRBD2 (5 bases). Per the germline V gene, CDR1 is MGHRA and CDR2 is YSYEKL. The CDR3 spans 14 residues. With 4 bases removed from V and 3 bases from J, the gap between germline ends came to 12 bases. The CDR3 nucleotides read TGCGCCAGCAGCCTAAGCGGACTTGAAGAGACCCAGTACTTC. Its translation is CASSLSGLEETQYF.

This chain joins TRBV7-3 and TRBJ2-1; D ambiguous. V lost 2 bases and J lost 9, with 8 bases in between. The CDR3 loop spans 12 amino acids. Germline V CDR1 and CDR2: SGHTA, FQGTGA. CDR3 sequence reads: CASSLDNREQFF. In nucleotides, the CDR3 is TGTGCCAGCAGCTTAGACAACCGTGAGCAGTTCTTC. Looking up the rest from reference TRBV7-3 and TRBJ2-1 gives the full variable domain: GAGVSQTPSNKVTEKGKYVELRCDPISGHTALYWYRQSLGQGPEFLIYFQGTGAADDSGLPNDRFFAVRPEGSVSTLKIQRTERGDSAVYLCASSLDNREQFFGPGTRLTVL.

The V gene is TRBV27, the J gene TRBJ1-5; no firm D call. This CDR3 contains 15 residues. Germline lookup yields CDR1 MNHEY and CDR2 SMNVEV (reference sequence). Trimming took 0 bases from V and 0 from J, leaving 6 bases between them. CDR3 bases: TGTGCCAGCAGTTTATCGGTCAGTAGCAATCAGCCCCAGCATTTT. This encodes CASSLSVSSNQPQHF.

This clone has just a few counts. The chain employs TRBV2 and TRBJ2-1; possibly TRBD2 for D (6 bases). Looked up from germline, CDR1 is SNHLY and CDR2 is FYNNEI. Trimming removed 6 bases from V and 8 bases from J, with 17 bases in between. The CDR3 is 14 amino acids. The CDR3 sequence: CASRRLVTLHEQFF. The CDR3 DNA sequence: TGTGCCAGCAGGAGACTAGTTACTCTCCATGAGCAGTTCTTC.

The chain recombines TRBV14 with TRBJ2-2; 10 nucleotides match TRBD2. Looked up from germline, CDR1 is SGHDN and CDR2 is FVKESK. This CDR3 spans 17 amino acids. Trimming at V came to 4 bases and at J to 5 bases, leaving 10 bases not matched to a gene. The CDR3 DNA reads TGTGCCAGCAGCCGGAGGCTAGCGGGAGTCTATACCGGGGAGCTGTTTTTT. This gives the protein CASSRRLAGVYTGELFF.

This clone was counted between two and nine times. The rearrangement links TRBV7-2 to TRBJ2-5; no clear D gene. The CDR3 is made up of 13 amino acids. Trimming cost V 5 bases and J 2 bases, with 9 bases left between them. CDR1 is SGHTA, CDR2 FQGNSA, per germline. DNA for the CDR3: TGTGCCAGCAGCCGTTGGCGGCAAGAGACCCAGTACTTC. Its translation: CASSRWRQETQYF.

The rearrangement joins TRBV5-1 to TRBJ2-6; 9 bases match TRBD1. The CDR3 runs 18 residues. V dropped 0 bases and J dropped 0; count of bases not matched to a gene: 4. Germline values: CDR1 SGHRS, CDR2 YFSETQ. The CDR3 sequence is CASSLGGQGTSGANVLTF. In DNA, the CDR3 is TGCGCCAGCAGCTTGGGGGGACAGGGTACCTCTGGGGCCAACGTCCTGACTTTC.

In this sample, this clone turned up once. V gene TRBV4-2 combines with J gene TRBJ1-2, with D possibly being TRBD1 (5 bases). CDR1 and CDR2 (germline): LGHNA, YNFKEQ. The V end lost 1 base, the J end lost 2 bases, and 17 bases lay between the germline ends. CDR3 size: 17 residues. The CDR3 DNA sequence: TGTGCCAGCAGCCAAGTCAGCCCAGGGCCGGAAAACTATGGCTACACCTTC. It is translated as CASSQVSPGPENYGYTF.

This rearrangement joins TRBV10-1 to TRBJ2-1, with a weak D call TRBD2 (5 bases). Deletions cut 8 bases from V and 4 bases from J, with 9 bases between. CDR3 size: 12 residues. CDR1 and CDR2 (germline): WNHNN, SYGVQD (reference sequence). Here the CDR3 DNA reads TGCGCCAGCGGAAGGACTTACAATGAGCAGTTCTTC. Protein sequence: CASGRTYNEQFF.

V usage is TRBV7-6 and J usage is TRBJ1-1, with a possible D match to TRBD1 (5 bases). The length of the CDR3 is 14 residues. Germline V gene sequence: CDR1 SGHVS, CDR2 FNYEAQ. Trimming pared 4 bases from V and 6 bases from J, leaving 15 bases between. The CDR3 is CASSSGHPPAEAFF. CDR3 DNA sequence: TGTGCCAGCAGCTCAGGACATCCTCCTGCTGAAGCTTTCTTT.

The chain is built from TRBV30 and TRBJ2-5; D is ambiguous. The CDR3 extends over 13 amino acids. Germline CDR1 and CDR2: GTSNPN and SVGIG (reference sequence). Trimming removed 2 bases at V and 1 base at J, with 8 bases between. The CDR3 reads CAWSFEPQETQYF. The CDR3 DNA reads TGTGCCTGGAGTTTCGAGCCCCAAGAGACCCAGTACTTC.

This clone has a single count. This chain connects TRBV7-9 to TRBJ2-7, with D possibly matching TRBD1 (6 bases). V gave up 1 base and J gave up 2 bases, with 12 bases separating them. The CDR3 is 15 amino acids. Looked up from germline, CDR1 is SEHNR and CDR2 is FQNEAQ (reference sequence). In DNA, the CDR3 is TGTGCCAGCAGCTTAGGTCAGGGGTCAACCTACGAGCAGTACTTC. Residues: CASSLGQGSTYEQYF.

The V call is TRBV5-1, the J call TRBJ2-3; 14 bases line up with TRBD2. The CDR3 sequence is 17 residues long. V trimming: 3 bases; J trimming: 2 bases; junction bases outside the gene matches: 5. CDR1 is SGHRS, CDR2 YFSETQ, per germline. CDR3 DNA sequence: TGCGCCAGCAGCTCGACTAGCGGGAGGGCCGTCACAGATACGCAGTATTTT. Protein: CASSSTSGRAVTDTQYF. Complete variable domain (other parts from reference TRBV5-1 and TRBJ2-3): KAGVTQTPRYLIKTRGQQVTLSCSPISGHRSVSWYQQTPGQGLQFLFEYFSETQRNKGNFPGRFSGRQFSNSRSEMNVSTLELGDSALYLCASSSTSGRAVTDTQYFGPGTRLTVL.

This chain uses TRBV6-5 with TRBJ2-5, with a weak D call TRBD1 (6 bases). Judging by the DNA end, TRBJ2-7 fits better; the J call may be wrong. This CDR3 has 11 amino acids. Germline CDR1 MNHEY, CDR2 SVGAGI. The CDR3 nucleotides read TGTGCCAGCACGACAGGTTACGAGCAGTACTTC. Its protein is CASTTGYEQYF.

V is TRBV5-1 and J is TRBJ1-1, with TRBD1 matching 8 bases. The germline gives CDR1 SGHRS, CDR2 YFSETQ. V lost 4 bases, J lost 10 bases, and 9 bases stayed unmatched. The CDR3 length is 13 residues. The CDR3 nucleotides are TGCGCCAGCAGCGAGTTGACAGGGGAAAGAGCTTTCTTT. Translated: CASSELTGERAFF.

The CDR3 region is CAWSAAGETQYF. CDR3 DNA: TGTGCCTGGAGCGCTGCGGGAGAGACCCAGTACTTC. The chain joins TRBV30 to TRBJ2-5; D perhaps matches TRBD2 (5 bases). Looked up from germline, CDR1 is GTSNPN and CDR2 is SVGIG (reference sequence). This CDR3 contains 12 residues. Trimming left V 3 bases short and J 4 bases short, with 9 bases between.

The V call is TRBV6-5, the J call TRBJ1-1; 8 nucleotides line up with TRBD1. Per germline, CDR1 MNHEY and CDR2 SVGAGI. CDR3 length: 15 residues. V was clipped by 0 bases and J by 0 bases; unmatched bases: 0. DNA of the CDR3: TGTGCCAGCAGTTACTCGGGACAGGTGAACACTGAAGCTTTCTTT. Translating it yields CASSYSGQVNTEAFF.

The chain recombines TRBV6-5 with TRBJ1-2; 9 bases fit TRBD1. Germline lookup yields CDR1 MNHEY and CDR2 SVGAGI. After removal of 0 bases from V and 5 bases from J, the junction contained 7 bases not matched to a gene. This CDR3 spans 16 amino acids. The CDR3 nucleotides read TGTGCCAGCAGTTACTCGGTCGGGACAGGGTATTATGGCTACACCTTC. It encodes CASSYSVGTGYYGYTF.